These 26 T cell receptor beta chains share one sample of origin, sequenced in a study of OX40 agonist ivuxolimab in advanced cancers. Sequencing was performed with immunoSEQ multiplex PCR; in TCRdb, only in-frame clones are kept and a portion is missing. In the table there are roughly 48,000 clones, 75% to 85% of which are singletons. Here the sequenced sample was CD4+ or CD8+ T cells sorted from blood, taken in a trial of the OX40 agonist ivuxolimab. The receptors here all came from an adult with an advanced solid tumor such as melanoma, head and neck, liver or kidney cancer.

This clone appeared once. V gene TRBV4-3 combines with J gene TRBJ1-6, with 10 bases matching TRBD1. The junction had 12 bases not matched to a gene; V was cut back by 0 bases and J by 10 bases. Germline V lookup: CDR1 LGHNA, CDR2 YSLEER. The CDR3 totals 18 residues. CDR3 DNA sequence: TGCGCCAGCAGCCAAGATCGATGGAAAGGGACAGGGGACTCACCCCTCCACTTT. This codes for CASSQDRWKGTGDSPLHF.

V usage is TRBV5-1 and J usage is TRBJ2-3; tentatively, D is TRBD1 (6 bases). V gave up 4 bases and J gave up 3 bases, with 9 bases separating them. CDR3 length: 13 amino acids. Per the germline V gene, CDR1 is SGHRS and CDR2 is YFSETQ. The CDR3 reads CASSNQGTDTQYF. In DNA form, the CDR3 reads TGCGCCAGCAGCAATCAGGGGACAGATACGCAGTATTTT.

The chain employs TRBV19 and TRBJ2-5, with 7 positions matching TRBD2. With 4 bases clipped from V and 5 bases from J, the junction kept 4 bases outside the gene matches. The germline CDR1 and CDR2 sequences are LNHDA and SQIVND (reference sequence). The CDR3 spans 13 residues. For the CDR3, the DNA is TGTGCCAGTAGTACCGTCGGGGGGGAGACCCAGTACTTC. Amino acids: CASSTVGGETQYF.

The V and J genes are TRBV7-2 and TRBJ2-5; 12 bases line up with TRBD2. Germline CDR1 reads SGHTA; CDR2 reads FQGNSA. This CDR3 is built from 16 residues. Germline trimming cut 5 bases from V and 1 base from J; bases unmatched to any gene: 5. The CDR3 protein is CASSLASGGAQETQYF. The CDR3, as DNA: TGTGCCAGCAGCCTGGCTAGCGGGGGGGCCCAAGAGACCCAGTACTTC.

The chain employs TRBV7-8 and TRBJ2-7; TRBD1 matches at 7 bases. From germline, CDR1 is SGHVS and CDR2 FQNEAQ. J was trimmed by 2 bases and V by 5 bases; bases with no gene match: 9. CDR3 size: 15 residues. CDR3 region: CASSVRTGSTYEQYF. The CDR3 DNA sequence: TGTGCCAGCAGCGTTCGGACAGGATCAACCTACGAGCAGTACTTC.

The chain uses TRBV6-5 and TRBJ2-1, with D possibly being TRBD2 (5 bases). Germline-derived CDR1 and CDR2 are MNHEY and SVGAGI. Trimming shortened V by 2 bases and J by 5 bases, and 13 bases separated the two germline ends. The CDR3 runs 15 residues. The CDR3 DNA follows: TGTGCCAGCAGTTACCCCGGGGAGTTCAACAATGAGCAGTTCTTC. As protein: CASSYPGEFNNEQFF.

The J gene is TRBJ2-1, the V gene TRBV7-8; D is unresolved. Deletions cut 5 bases from V and 2 bases from J, with 1 base between. In germline, CDR1 is SGHVS, CDR2 FQNEAQ. CDR3 size: 11 residues. CDR3: CASSPYNEQFF. The CDR3 DNA sequence: TGTGCCAGCAGCCCCTACAATGAGCAGTTCTTC.

This clone was seen only once. The rearrangement uses TRBV5-5 and TRBJ2-7, with a tentative D call TRBD1 (6 bases). The germline CDR1 and CDR2 sequences are SGHKS and YYEKEE (reference sequence). The CDR3 extends over 15 amino acids. Deletions cut 4 bases from V and 3 bases from J, with 17 bases between. The DNA for the CDR3 is TGTGCCAGCAGCAGTACAGGGATGAGGGTCTACGAGCAGTACTTC. Its protein product is CASSSTGMRVYEQYF.

V usage is TRBV6-1 and J usage is TRBJ1-6; D perhaps matches TRBD1 (5 bases). Germline-derived CDR1 and CDR2 are MNHNS and SASEGT. The CDR3 length is 14 residues. The germline V and J ends were trimmed by 2 bases and 9 bases, with 11 bases remaining between them. CDR3 sequence reads: CASSEWAGLSPLHF. The CDR3 nucleotides read TGTGCCAGCAGTGAATGGGCAGGGCTTTCACCCCTCCACTTT.

The chain recombines TRBV19 with TRBJ2-3; 7 bases agree with TRBD1. V lost 6 bases, J lost 0 bases, and 6 bases stayed unmatched. The CDR3 is 15 residues long. Germline lookup yields CDR1 LNHDA and CDR2 SQIVND (reference sequence). CDR3 sequence: CASSDRVLSTDTQYF. The CDR3 DNA is TGTGCCAGTAGCGACAGGGTTCTGAGCACAGATACGCAGTATTTT. The whole variable domain, filled in from reference TRBV19 and TRBJ2-3, reads DGGITQSPKYLFRKEGQNVTLSCEQNLNHDAMYWYRQDPGQGLRLIYYSQIVNDFQKGDIAEGYSVSREKKESFPLTVTSAQKNPTAFYLCASSDRVLSTDTQYFGPGTRLTVL.

The V gene is TRBV13, the J gene TRBJ1-5, with 10 bases identical to TRBD1. Germline V gives CDR1 PRHDT, CDR2 FYEKMQ (reference sequence). Trimming removed 5 bases from V and 8 bases from J; junction bases left unmatched: 9. The CDR3 covers 15 residues. CDR3 bases: TGTGCCAGCAGCCCGACAGGGGGCTTTTGCAAGCCCCAGCATTTT. This codes for CASSPTGGFCKPQHF.

The rearrangement links TRBV9 to TRBJ2-1; D assignment may be TRBD1 or TRBD2 (5 bases each). The germline CDR1 and CDR2 sequences are SGDLS and YYNGEE. With 0 bases removed from V and 8 bases from J, the gap between germline ends came to 15 bases. CDR3 length: 15 residues. CDR3 in amino acids: CASSVEGREWDEQFF. The CDR3 DNA is TGTGCCAGCAGCGTAGAGGGCAGGGAGTGGGATGAGCAGTTCTTC. The full variable domain, completed using reference TRBV9 and TRBJ2-1, is DSGVTQTPKHLITATGQRVTLRCSPRSGDLSVYWYQQSLDQGLQFLIQYYNGEERAKGNILERFSAQQFPDLHSELNLSSLELGDSALYFCASSVEGREWDEQFFGPGTRLTVL.

This chain uses TRBV6-6 with TRBJ2-1; D is ambiguous. The V gene's germline CDR1 is MNHNY and CDR2 SVGAGI (reference sequence). With 6 bases removed from V and 4 bases from J, the gap between germline ends came to 4 bases. The CDR3 has 11 amino acids. CDR3 DNA sequence: TGTGCCAGCAGAGATTACAATGAGCAGTTCTTC. This sequence encodes CASRDYNEQFF.

The chain uses TRBV5-6 and TRBJ1-5; D remains ambiguous. CDR3 length: 16 residues. CDR1 is SGHDT, CDR2 YYEEEE, per germline. Trimming stripped 4 bases from V and 5 bases from J, with 19 bases between. CDR3 protein: CASSRATGILDQPQHF. For the CDR3, the DNA is TGTGCCAGCAGCCGGGCTACGGGGATACTAGATCAGCCCCAGCATTTT.

The rearrangement links TRBV6-6 to TRBJ2-7; 8 bases align to TRBD1. Germline V CDR1 and CDR2: MNHNY, SVGAGI (reference sequence). This CDR3 region has 16 residues. V lost 3 bases to trimming and J lost 6 bases; unmatched junction nucleotides: 13. For the CDR3, the DNA is TGTGCCAGCAGTTATCCCAAGGGACAGGTTGTGGGCGAGCAGTACTTC. Its protein is CASSYPKGQVVGEQYF.

The table lists this clone with a few counts. V and J are TRBV6-1 and TRBJ1-2; no firm D call. Germline-derived CDR1 and CDR2 are MNHNS and SASEGT. The CDR3 totals 11 residues. Trimming removed 5 bases at V and 7 bases at J, with 8 bases between. Here the CDR3 DNA reads TGTGCCAGCAGTCGGGTGGTTGGCTACACCTTC. It encodes CASSRVVGYTF.

The gene calls are TRBV30 and TRBJ2-3, with 7 bases aligning to TRBD2. The length of the CDR3 is 15 residues. Germline CDR1 and CDR2: GTSNPN and SVGIG (reference sequence). J gave up 0 bases and V 0 bases, and 3 bases lay outside the gene matches. The chain's CDR3 is CAWSVRAGSTDTQYF. The CDR3 region has the DNA TGTGCCTGGAGTGTACGAGCGGGGAGCACAGATACGCAGTATTTT.

V and J are TRBV6-1 and TRBJ2-4; 9 nucleotides agree with TRBD1. Germline-derived CDR1 and CDR2 are MNHNS and SASEGT. V shed 6 bases, J shed 9 bases, and the junction held 9 bases outside the gene matches. The CDR3 has 14 amino acids. As DNA, the CDR3 is TGTGCCAGCAGACCACAGGGGGCGCGTATCATTCAGTACTTC. Its protein product is CASRPQGARIIQYF.

This clone was detected a few times. The rearrangement uses TRBV7-3 and TRBJ2-3; D not resolved. Looked up from germline, CDR1 is SGHTA and CDR2 is FQGTGA. This CDR3 has 15 residues. The V end lost 3 bases, the J end lost 3 bases, and 13 bases lay between the germline ends. DNA for the CDR3: TGTGCCAGCAGCTTTGGTGGAACAGCAACAGATACGCAGTATTTT. As protein: CASSFGGTATDTQYF.

The V gene is TRBV18, the J gene TRBJ2-2; 8 positions agree with TRBD2. The germline CDR1 and CDR2 sequences are KGHSH and LQKENI. With 3 bases clipped from V and 1 base from J, the junction kept 7 bases outside the gene matches. The CDR3 has 17 amino acids. The CDR3 sequence is CASSPTTGGRNTGELFF. The CDR3 nucleotides are TGTGCCAGCTCACCCACGACGGGGGGGAGGAACACCGGGGAGCTGTTTTTT.

The V and J genes are TRBV6-1 and TRBJ1-2; possible D gene TRBD1, 6 bases. Trimming took 2 bases from V and 0 from J, leaving 10 bases between them. The germline CDR1 and CDR2 sequences are MNHNS and SASEGT. This CDR3 region has 15 residues. DNA for the CDR3: TGTGCCAGCAGTGAACCGCCAGGGGCTAACTATGGCTACACCTTC. Its translation is CASSEPPGANYGYTF.

The CDR3 spells CASSLLAGGPVEQFF. The DNA of the CDR3 is TGTGCCAGCAGTTTACTAGCGGGGGGGCCCGTTGAGCAGTTCTTC. V usage is TRBV27 and J usage is TRBJ2-1; TRBD2 agrees at 12 bases. The CDR3 covers 15 residues. V lost 2 bases to trimming and J lost 9 bases; unmatched junction nucleotides: 5. The germline V gene has CDR1 MNHEY and CDR2 SMNVEV (reference sequence).

This clone was seen just once. The chain is built from TRBV4-3 and TRBJ1-5; D unclear. This CDR3 has 12 residues. Germline-derived CDR1 and CDR2 are LGHNA and YSLEER. V gave up 2 bases and J gave up 4 bases, with 3 bases separating them. The CDR3 loop is CASSQSNQPQHF. For the CDR3, the DNA is TGCGCCAGCAGCCAATCAAATCAGCCCCAGCATTTT.

The chain is built from TRBV5-6 and TRBJ2-5; 9 bases match TRBD1. The CDR3 has 15 residues. Germline-derived CDR1 and CDR2 are SGHDT and YYEEEE. The V and J ends lost 4 bases and 3 bases, in that order; junction bases with no gene match: 7. This CDR3 is CASSGTGQGEETQYF. The CDR3 DNA reads TGTGCCAGCAGCGGAACGGGACAGGGCGAAGAGACCCAGTACTTC.

The chain recombines TRBV4-3 with TRBJ2-5; D unclear. V was shortened by 1 base and J by 4 bases, with 7 bases between the two germline ends. CDR1 is LGHNA, CDR2 YSLEER, per germline. This CDR3 contains 13 residues. For the CDR3, the DNA is TGCGCCAGCAGCCAAGCGACCAGAGAGACCCAGTACTTC. Translated: CASSQATRETQYF.

This chain joins TRBV6-6 and TRBJ1-1, with a tentative D call TRBD1 (5 bases). The CDR3 spans 10 residues. Germline CDR1 reads MNHNY; CDR2 reads SVGAGI (reference sequence). V was trimmed by 8 bases and J by 11 bases, leaving 12 bases between them. CDR3 coding DNA: TGTGCCAGCTACGGGGGGACGGCTTTCTTT. Amino acid sequence: CASYGGTAFF.